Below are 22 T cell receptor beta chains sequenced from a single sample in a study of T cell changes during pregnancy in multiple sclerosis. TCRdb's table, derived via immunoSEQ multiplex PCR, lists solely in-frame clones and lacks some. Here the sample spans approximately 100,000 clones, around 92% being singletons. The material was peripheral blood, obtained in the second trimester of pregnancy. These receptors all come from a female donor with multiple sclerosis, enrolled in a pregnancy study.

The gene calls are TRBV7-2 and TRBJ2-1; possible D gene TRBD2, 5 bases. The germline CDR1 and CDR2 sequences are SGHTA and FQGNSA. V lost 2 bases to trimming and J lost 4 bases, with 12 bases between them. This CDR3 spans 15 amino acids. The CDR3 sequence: CASSLLRTSYNEQFF. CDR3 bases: TGTGCCAGCAGCTTATTGCGGACTTCATACAATGAGCAGTTCTTC.

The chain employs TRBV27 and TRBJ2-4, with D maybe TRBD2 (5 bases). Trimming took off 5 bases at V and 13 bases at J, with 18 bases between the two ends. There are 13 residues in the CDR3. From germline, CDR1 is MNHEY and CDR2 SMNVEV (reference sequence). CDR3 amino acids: CASSPLLGLEQYF. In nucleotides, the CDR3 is TGTGCCAGCAGTCCCCTACTTGGACTGGAGCAGTACTTC.

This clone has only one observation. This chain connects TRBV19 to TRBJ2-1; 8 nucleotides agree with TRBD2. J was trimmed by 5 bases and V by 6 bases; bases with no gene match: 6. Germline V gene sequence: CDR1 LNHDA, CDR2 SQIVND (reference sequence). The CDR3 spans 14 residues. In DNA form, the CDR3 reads TGTGCCAGTAGCAGACCGGGGGGGAACAATGAGCAGTTCTTC. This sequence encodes CASSRPGGNNEQFF.

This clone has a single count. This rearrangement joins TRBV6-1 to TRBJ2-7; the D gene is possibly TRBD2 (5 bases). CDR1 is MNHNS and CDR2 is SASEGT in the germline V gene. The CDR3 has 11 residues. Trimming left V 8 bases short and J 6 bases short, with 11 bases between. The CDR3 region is CASQEVGEQYF. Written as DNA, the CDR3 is TGTGCCAGCCAGGAGGTGGGCGAGCAGTACTTC.

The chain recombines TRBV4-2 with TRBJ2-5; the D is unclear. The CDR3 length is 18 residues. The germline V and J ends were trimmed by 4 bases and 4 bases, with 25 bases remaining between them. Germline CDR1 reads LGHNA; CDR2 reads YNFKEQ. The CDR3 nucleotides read TGTGCCAGCAGCCCTACCCAGACGCTATCCAACCGGGTAGAGACCCAGTACTTC. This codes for CASSPTQTLSNRVETQYF.

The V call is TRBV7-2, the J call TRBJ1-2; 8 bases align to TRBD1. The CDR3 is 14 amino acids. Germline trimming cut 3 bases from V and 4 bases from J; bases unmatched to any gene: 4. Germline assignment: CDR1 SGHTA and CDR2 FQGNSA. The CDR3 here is CASSFAQGVYGYTF. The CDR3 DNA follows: TGTGCCAGCAGCTTCGCACAGGGGGTCTATGGCTACACCTTC. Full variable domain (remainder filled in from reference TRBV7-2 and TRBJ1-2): GAGVSQSPSNKVTEKGKDVELRCDPISGHTALYWYRQSLGQGLEFLIYFQGNSAPDKSGLPSDRFSAERTGGSVSTLTIQRTQQEDSAVYLCASSFAQGVYGYTFGSGTRLTVV.

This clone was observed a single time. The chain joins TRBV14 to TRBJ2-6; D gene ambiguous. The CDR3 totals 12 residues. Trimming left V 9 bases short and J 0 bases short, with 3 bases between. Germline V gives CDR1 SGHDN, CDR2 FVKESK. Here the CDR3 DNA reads TGTGCCAGTAACTCTGGGGCCAACGTCCTGACTTTC. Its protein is CASNSGANVLTF. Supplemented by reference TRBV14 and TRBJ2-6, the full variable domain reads EAGVTQFPSHSVIEKGQTVTLRCDPISGHDNLYWYRRVMGKEIKFLLHFVKESKQDESGMPNNRFLAERTGGTYSTLKVQPAELEDSGVYFCASNSGANVLTFGAGSRLTVL.

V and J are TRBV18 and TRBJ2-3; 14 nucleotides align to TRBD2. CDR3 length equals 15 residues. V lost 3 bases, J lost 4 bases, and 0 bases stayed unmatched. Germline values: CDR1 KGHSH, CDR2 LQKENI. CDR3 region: CASSPGLAGADTQYF. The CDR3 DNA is TGTGCCAGCTCACCGGGACTAGCGGGAGCAGATACGCAGTATTTT.

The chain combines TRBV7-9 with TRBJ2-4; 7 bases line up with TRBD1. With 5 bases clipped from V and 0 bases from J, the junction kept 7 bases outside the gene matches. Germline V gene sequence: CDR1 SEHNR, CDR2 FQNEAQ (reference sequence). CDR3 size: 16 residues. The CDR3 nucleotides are TGTGCCAGCAGCCTTGGGACAGCCGTAGCCAAAAACATTCAGTACTTC. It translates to CASSLGTAVAKNIQYF.

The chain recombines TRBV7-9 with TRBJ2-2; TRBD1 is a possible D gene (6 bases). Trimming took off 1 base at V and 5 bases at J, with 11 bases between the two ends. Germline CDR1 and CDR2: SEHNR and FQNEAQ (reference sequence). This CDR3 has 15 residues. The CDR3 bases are TGTGCCAGCAGCTTAGGAGGACAGAAAACCGGGGAGCTGTTTTTT. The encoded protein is CASSLGGQKTGELFF. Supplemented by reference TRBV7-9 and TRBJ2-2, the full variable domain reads DTGVSQNPRHKITKRGQNVTFRCDPISEHNRLYWYRQTLGQGPEFLTYFQNEAQLEKSRLLSDRFSAERPKGSFSTLEIQRTEQGDSAMYLCASSLGGQKTGELFFGEGSRLTVL.

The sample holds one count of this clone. For the CDR3, the DNA is TGTGCCAGCAGTGACAGGTACACAGATACGCAGTATTTT. This translates into CASSDRYTDTQYF. The V gene is TRBV2, the J gene TRBJ2-3; D uncertain. Trimming took 3 bases from V and 2 from J, leaving 6 bases between them. This CDR3 is built from 13 residues. Germline V CDR1 and CDR2: SNHLY, FYNNEI.

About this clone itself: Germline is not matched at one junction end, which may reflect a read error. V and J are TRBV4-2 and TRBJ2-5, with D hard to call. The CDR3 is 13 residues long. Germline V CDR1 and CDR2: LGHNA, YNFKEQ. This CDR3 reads CACSQDSVKTQYF. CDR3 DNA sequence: TGTGCCTGCAGCCAAGATTCGGTAAAGACCCAGTACTTC.

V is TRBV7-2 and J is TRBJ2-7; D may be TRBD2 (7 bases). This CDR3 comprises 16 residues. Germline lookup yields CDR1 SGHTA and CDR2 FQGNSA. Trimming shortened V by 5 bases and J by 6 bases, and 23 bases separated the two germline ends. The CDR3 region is CASSPLVGVGGGEQYF. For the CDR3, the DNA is TGTGCCAGCAGCCCCCTCGTAGGTGTAGGGGGGGGCGAGCAGTACTTC.

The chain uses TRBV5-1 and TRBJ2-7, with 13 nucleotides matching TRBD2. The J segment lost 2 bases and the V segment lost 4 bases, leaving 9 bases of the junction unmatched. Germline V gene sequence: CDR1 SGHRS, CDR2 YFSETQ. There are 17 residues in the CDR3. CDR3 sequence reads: CASSPGTSGVPPYEQYF. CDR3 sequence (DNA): TGCGCCAGCAGCCCGGGGACTAGCGGGGTGCCCCCCTACGAGCAGTACTTC. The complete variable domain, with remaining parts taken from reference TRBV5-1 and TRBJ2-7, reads KAGVTQTPRYLIKTRGQQVTLSCSPISGHRSVSWYQQTPGQGLQFLFEYFSETQRNKGNFPGRFSGRQFSNSRSEMNVSTLELGDSALYLCASSPGTSGVPPYEQYFGPGTRLTVT.

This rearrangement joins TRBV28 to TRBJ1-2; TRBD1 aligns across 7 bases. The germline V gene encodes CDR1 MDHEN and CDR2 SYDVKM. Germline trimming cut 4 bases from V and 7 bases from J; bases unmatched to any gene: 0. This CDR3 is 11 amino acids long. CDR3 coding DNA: TGTGCCAGCAGTTCAGGGGGTGGCTACACCTTC. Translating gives CASSSGGGYTF.

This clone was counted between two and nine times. The CDR3 is CASSSDSQRGYGYTF. The CDR3 DNA sequence: TGTGCCAGCAGCTCGGACAGCCAACGGGGCTATGGCTACACCTTC. This chain joins TRBV11-2 and TRBJ1-2; TRBD1 might be the D (6 bases). The CDR3 is 15 residues long. The germline gives CDR1 SGHAT, CDR2 FQNNGV. V lost 4 bases and J 4 bases, leaving 16 bases between the germline ends.

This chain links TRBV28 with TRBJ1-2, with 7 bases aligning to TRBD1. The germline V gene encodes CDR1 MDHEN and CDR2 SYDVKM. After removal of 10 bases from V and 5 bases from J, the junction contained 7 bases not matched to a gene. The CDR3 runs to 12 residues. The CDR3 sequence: CATQGVGYGYTF. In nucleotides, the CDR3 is TGTGCCACTCAGGGGGTAGGATATGGCTACACCTTC.

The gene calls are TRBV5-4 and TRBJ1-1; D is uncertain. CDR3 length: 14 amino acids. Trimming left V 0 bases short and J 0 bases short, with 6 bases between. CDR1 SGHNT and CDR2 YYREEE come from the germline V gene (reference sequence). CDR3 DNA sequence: TGTGCCAGCAGCTTGGGGCAGGTGAACACTGAAGCTTTCTTT. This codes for CASSLGQVNTEAFF.

DNA of the CDR3: TGTGCCAGCAGCTTGCCGAGTAGCACAGATACGCAGTATTTT. It is translated as CASSLPSSTDTQYF. The gene calls are TRBV5-6 and TRBJ2-3, with unresolved D. Trimming left V 1 base short and J 0 bases short, with 6 bases between. Germline V gives CDR1 SGHDT, CDR2 YYEEEE. The CDR3 runs 14 residues.

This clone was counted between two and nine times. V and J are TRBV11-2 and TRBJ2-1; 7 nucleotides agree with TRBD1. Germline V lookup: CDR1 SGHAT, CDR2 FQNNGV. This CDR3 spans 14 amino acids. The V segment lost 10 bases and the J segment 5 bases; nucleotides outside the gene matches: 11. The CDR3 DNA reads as TGTGCCACCAAAACATCGGGACAGCACAATGAGCAGTTCTTC. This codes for CATKTSGQHNEQFF.

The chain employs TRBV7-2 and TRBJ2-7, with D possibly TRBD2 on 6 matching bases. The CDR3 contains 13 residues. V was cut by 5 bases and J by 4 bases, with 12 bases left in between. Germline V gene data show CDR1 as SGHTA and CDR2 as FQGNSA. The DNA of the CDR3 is TGTGCCAGCAGCAACCGGGGGAAGTACGAGCAGTACTTC. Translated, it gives CASSNRGKYEQYF. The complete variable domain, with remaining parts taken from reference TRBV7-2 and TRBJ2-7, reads GAGVSQSPSNKVTEKGKDVELRCDPISGHTALYWYRQSLGQGLEFLIYFQGNSAPDKSGLPSDRFSAERTGGSVSTLTIQRTQQEDSAVYLCASSNRGKYEQYFGPGTRLTVT.

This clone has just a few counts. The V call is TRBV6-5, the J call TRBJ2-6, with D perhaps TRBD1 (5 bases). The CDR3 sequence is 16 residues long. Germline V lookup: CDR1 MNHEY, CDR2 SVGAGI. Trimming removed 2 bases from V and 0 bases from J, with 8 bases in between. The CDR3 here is CASSYTTGSGANVLTF. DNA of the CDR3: TGTGCCAGCAGTTACACCACAGGCTCTGGGGCCAACGTCCTGACTTTC.